These 15 T cell receptor beta chains came from one sample sequenced in a study of shared clonotypes between healthy human individuals. TCRdb keeps only in-frame clones here, not all; method: immunoSEQ multiplex PCR. The sample has approximately 470,000 clones, roughly 80% seen once. Sequencing was performed on PBMCs. These receptors came from a woman aged 40 to 55 in good health. Some clones in this sample may be carry-over from other donors' samples.

This chain joins TRBV19 and TRBJ1-2; no definite D call. V dropped 4 bases and J dropped 3 bases, with 9 bases sitting between them. The CDR3 has 13 amino acids. Germline V CDR1 and CDR2: LNHDA, SQIVND (reference sequence). The CDR3 is CASSTNQDYGYTF. DNA of the CDR3: TGTGCCAGTAGTACCAATCAGGACTATGGCTACACCTTC.

This clone was counted a few times. This may stem from a read error, because a much larger clone lies one nucleotide away. The chain carries TRBV18 and TRBJ2-7; the D gene is possibly TRBD1 (6 bases). CDR1 is KGHSH and CDR2 is LQKENI in the germline V gene. The CDR3 consists of 15 residues. CDR3 loop: CASSIQQGPSYEQHF. DNA for the CDR3: TGTGCCAGCTCGATACAGCAGGGGCCATCCTACGAGCAGCACTTC.

The chain has TRBV10-3 and TRBJ2-2, with 7 bases fitting TRBD2. The CDR3 covers 14 residues. Germline CDR1 reads ENHRY; CDR2 reads SYGVKD. The ends lost 8 bases at V and 2 bases at J; junction bases unmatched: 5. The CDR3 region is CAIAGGGNTGELFF. The CDR3, as DNA: TGTGCCATCGCGGGCGGGGGAAACACCGGGGAGCTGTTTTTT.

This clone was observed a single time. The CDR3 spells CASSLLAGEAGELFF. For the CDR3, the DNA is TGTGCCAGCAGCTTACTAGCGGGAGAGGCCGGGGAGCTGTTTTTT. The rearrangement joins TRBV7-2 to TRBJ2-2; TRBD2 aligns across 10 bases. CDR3 length: 15 amino acids. Losses at the gene ends were 2 bases for V and 6 bases for J; bases not matched to a gene: 3. Germline CDR1 SGHTA, CDR2 FQGNSA.

The J gene is TRBJ2-2, the V gene TRBV7-8; TRBD2 aligns across 12 bases. The CDR3 length is 17 residues. The V and J ends lost 4 bases and 4 bases, in that order; junction bases with no gene match: 7. Germline V lookup: CDR1 SGHVS, CDR2 FQNEAQ. The DNA for the CDR3 is TGTGCCAGCAGCTCTTGGAAGACTAGCGGGGGCACCGGGGAGCTGTTTTTT. Translating gives CASSSWKTSGGTGELFF.

This chain joins TRBV7-9 and TRBJ2-7, with D uncertain. Per the germline V gene, CDR1 is SEHNR and CDR2 is FQNEAQ (reference sequence). The CDR3 totals 14 residues. Trimming cost V 2 bases and J 1 base, with 9 bases left between them. CDR3 sequence reads: CASSLTANSYEQYF. Written as DNA, the CDR3 is TGTGCCAGCAGCTTAACAGCGAATTCCTACGAGCAGTACTTC.

This rearrangement joins TRBV28 to TRBJ2-5; a possible D gene is TRBD2 (7 bases). The length of the CDR3 is 19 residues. V was trimmed by 3 bases and J by 3 bases, leaving 26 bases between them. CDR1 MDHEN and CDR2 SYDVKM come from the germline V gene. The CDR3 here is CASSLASIKKGGGEETQYF. For the CDR3, the DNA is TGTGCCAGCAGTTTGGCCTCGATCAAAAAAGGGGGGGGCGAAGAGACCCAGTACTTC.

The J gene is TRBJ1-1, the V gene TRBV5-1; 7 positions match TRBD1. CDR3 length equals 15 residues. Germline V gene sequence: CDR1 SGHRS, CDR2 YFSETQ. J gave up 4 bases and V 5 bases, and 11 bases lay outside the gene matches. The CDR3 coding sequence is TGCGCCAGCAGTTGGGTTGAGGGGGCGACCACTGAAGCTTTCTTT. The encoded protein is CASSWVEGATTEAFF.

This chain joins TRBV30 and TRBJ2-1; weak D call: TRBD1 (6 bases). The germline CDR1 and CDR2 sequences are GTSNPN and SVGIG (reference sequence). The germline V and J ends were trimmed by 1 base and 12 bases, with 10 bases remaining between them. The CDR3 has 11 amino acids. Here the CDR3 DNA reads TGTGCCTGGAGTGACAGGGAAAGGCAGTTCTTC. As protein: CAWSDRERQFF.

This chain uses TRBV9 with TRBJ1-3; weak D call: TRBD1 (5 bases). The germline V gene encodes CDR1 SGDLS and CDR2 YYNGEE. V lost 3 bases and J lost 0, with 10 bases in between. This CDR3 spans 15 amino acids. This CDR3 is CASSERDRSGNTIYF. Written as DNA, the CDR3 is TGTGCCAGCAGCGAGCGGGACCGCTCTGGAAACACCATATATTTT.

The chain is built from TRBV2 and TRBJ1-1; unclear D gene. V was trimmed by 5 bases and J by 4 bases, leaving 17 bases between them. The germline gives CDR1 SNHLY, CDR2 FYNNEI. The CDR3 totals 15 residues. As DNA, the CDR3 is TGTGCCAGCAGTAGGACGGGCGCATGGGGCACTGAAGCTTTCTTT. Amino acids: CASSRTGAWGTEAFF.

A remark on this clone: A far larger clone is only one base removed, so a read error is likely. The V and J genes are TRBV20-1 and TRBJ1-2; D is unresolved. CDR1 and CDR2 from the germline V gene are DFQATT and SNEGSKA (reference sequence). This CDR3 comprises 10 residues. Trimming removed 4 bases from V and 8 bases from J, with 8 bases in between. CDR3: CSAKEDGYTF. CDR3 coding DNA: TGCAGTGCTAAAGAGGACGGCTACACCTTC.

The chain joins TRBV5-1 to TRBJ1-1; 7 positions agree with TRBD1. The CDR3 is made up of 14 amino acids. V shed 0 bases and J 8 bases; nucleotides not matched to a gene: 7. Germline V gene lookup returns CDR1 SGHRS and CDR2 YFSETQ. The DNA for the CDR3 is TGCGCCAGCAGCTTGGGGGTAAGGGGGCAAGAAGCTTTCTTT. Protein: CASSLGVRGQEAFF.

V is TRBV15 and J is TRBJ2-7, with TRBD2 matching 10 bases. The germline V gene encodes CDR1 LNHNV and CDR2 YYDKDF (reference sequence). The ends lost 0 bases at V and 4 bases at J; junction bases unmatched: 9. This CDR3 has 17 amino acids. In nucleotides, the CDR3 is TGTGCCACCAGCAGAGATCAGGCGCTAGCGGGAGCATACGAGCAGTACTTC. This gives the protein CATSRDQALAGAYEQYF.

This rearrangement joins TRBV30 to TRBJ1-1; D is unresolved. CDR3 length equals 11 residues. CDR1 and CDR2 (germline): GTSNPN, SVGIG (reference sequence). V shed 0 bases and J shed 4 bases, with 3 bases lying between them. CDR3 region: CAWSVSTEAFF. CDR3 nucleotide sequence: TGTGCCTGGAGTGTGTCCACTGAAGCTTTCTTT. Full variable domain (rest looked up from reference TRBV30 and TRBJ1-1): SQTIHQWPATLVQPVGSPLSLECTVEGTSNPNLYWYRQAAGRGLQLLFYSVGIGQISSEVPQNLSASRPQDRQFILSSKKLLLSDSGFYLCAWSVSTEAFFGQGTRLTVV.